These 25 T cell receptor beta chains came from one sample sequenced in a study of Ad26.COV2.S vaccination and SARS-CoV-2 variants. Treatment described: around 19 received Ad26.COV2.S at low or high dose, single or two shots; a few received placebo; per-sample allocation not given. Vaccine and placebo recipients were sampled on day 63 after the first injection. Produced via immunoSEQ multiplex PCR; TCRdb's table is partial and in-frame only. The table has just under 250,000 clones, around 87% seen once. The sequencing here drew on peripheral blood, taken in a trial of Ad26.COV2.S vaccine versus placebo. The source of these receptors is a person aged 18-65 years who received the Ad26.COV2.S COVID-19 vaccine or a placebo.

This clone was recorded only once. This CDR3 is CASSRGMNTEAFF. The DNA for the CDR3 is TGTGCCAGCAGCCGGGGGATGAACACTGAAGCTTTCTTT. V gene TRBV7-9 combines with J gene TRBJ1-1; tentative D call: TRBD1 (5 bases). Trimming removed 5 bases from V and 0 bases from J, with 7 bases in between. The CDR3 has 13 residues. Germline CDR1 and CDR2: SEHNR and FQNEAQ (reference sequence). The entire variable domain, with the rest obtained from reference TRBV7-9 and TRBJ1-1, is as follows: DTGVSQNPRHKITKRGQNVTFRCDPISEHNRLYWYRQTLGQGPEFLTYFQNEAQLEKSRLLSDRFSAERPKGSFSTLEIQRTEQGDSAMYLCASSRGMNTEAFFGQGTRLTVV.

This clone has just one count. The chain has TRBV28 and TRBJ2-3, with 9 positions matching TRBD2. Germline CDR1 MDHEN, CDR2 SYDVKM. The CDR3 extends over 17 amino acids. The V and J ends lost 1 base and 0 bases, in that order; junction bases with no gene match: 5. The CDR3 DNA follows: TGTGCCAGCAGTTTATCGCCTAGCGGGATTAGCACAGATACGCAGTATTTT. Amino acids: CASSLSPSGISTDTQYF.

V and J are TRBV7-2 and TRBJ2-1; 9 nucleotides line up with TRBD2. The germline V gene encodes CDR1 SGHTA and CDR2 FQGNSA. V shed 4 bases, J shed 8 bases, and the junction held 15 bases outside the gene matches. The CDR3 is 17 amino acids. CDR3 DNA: TGTGCCAGCAGCTCACCCGTCAGGGGCGGGGGGGTAGATGAGCAGTTCTTC. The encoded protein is CASSSPVRGGGVDEQFF. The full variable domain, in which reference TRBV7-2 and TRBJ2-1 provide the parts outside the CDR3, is GAGVSQSPSNKVTEKGKDVELRCDPISGHTALYWYRQSLGQGLEFLIYFQGNSAPDKSGLPSDRFSAERTGGSVSTLTIQRTQQEDSAVYLCASSSPVRGGGVDEQFFGPGTRLTVL.

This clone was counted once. The CDR3 nucleotides are TGTGCCAGCAGCGAGAGGGACTTTCAAGAGACCCAGTACTTC. Its protein is CASSERDFQETQYF. The gene calls are TRBV7-9 and TRBJ2-5, with a tentative D call TRBD2 (6 bases). Trimming took 5 bases from V and 2 from J, leaving 12 bases between them. From germline, CDR1 is SEHNR and CDR2 FQNEAQ (reference sequence). The CDR3 spans 14 residues.

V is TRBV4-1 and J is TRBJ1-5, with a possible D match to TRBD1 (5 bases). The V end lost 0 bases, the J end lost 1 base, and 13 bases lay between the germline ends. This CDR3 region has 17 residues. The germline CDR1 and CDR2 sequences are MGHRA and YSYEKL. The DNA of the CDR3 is TGCGCCAGCAGCCAAGATTTCAGACAGCCAAGCAATCAGCCCCAGCATTTT. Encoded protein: CASSQDFRQPSNQPQHF.

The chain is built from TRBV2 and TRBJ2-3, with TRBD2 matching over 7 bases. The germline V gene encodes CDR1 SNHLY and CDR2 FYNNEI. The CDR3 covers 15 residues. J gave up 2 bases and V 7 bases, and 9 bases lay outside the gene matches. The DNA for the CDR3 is TGTGCCAGCACCCAACTAGCGAGCTCCACAGATACGCAGTATTTT. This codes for CASTQLASSTDTQYF.

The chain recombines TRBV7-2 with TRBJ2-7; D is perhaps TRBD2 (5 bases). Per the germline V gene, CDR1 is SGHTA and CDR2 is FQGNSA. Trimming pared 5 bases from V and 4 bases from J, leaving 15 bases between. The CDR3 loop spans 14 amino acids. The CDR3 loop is CASSPPRRQYEQYF. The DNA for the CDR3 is TGTGCCAGCAGCCCCCCTCGGAGGCAGTACGAGCAGTACTTC. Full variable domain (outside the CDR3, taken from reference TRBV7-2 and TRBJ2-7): GAGVSQSPSNKVTEKGKDVELRCDPISGHTALYWYRQSLGQGLEFLIYFQGNSAPDKSGLPSDRFSAERTGGSVSTLTIQRTQQEDSAVYLCASSPPRRQYEQYFGPGTRLTVT.

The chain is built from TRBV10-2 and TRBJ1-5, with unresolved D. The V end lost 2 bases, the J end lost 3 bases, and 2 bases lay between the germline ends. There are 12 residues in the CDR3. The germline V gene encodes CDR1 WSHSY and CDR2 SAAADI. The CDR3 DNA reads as TGCGCCAGCAGTGAGGCCAATCAGCCCCAGCATTTT. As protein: CASSEANQPQHF.

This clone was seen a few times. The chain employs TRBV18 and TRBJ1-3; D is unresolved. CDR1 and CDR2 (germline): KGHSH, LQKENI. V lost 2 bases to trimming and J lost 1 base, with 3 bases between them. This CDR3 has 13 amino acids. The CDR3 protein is CASSPGSGNTIYF. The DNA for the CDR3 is TGTGCCAGCTCACCAGGATCTGGAAACACCATATATTTT.

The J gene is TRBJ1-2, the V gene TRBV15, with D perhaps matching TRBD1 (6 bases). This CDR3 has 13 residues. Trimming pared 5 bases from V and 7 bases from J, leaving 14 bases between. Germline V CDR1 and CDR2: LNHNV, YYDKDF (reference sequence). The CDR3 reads CATSRNGGAGYTF. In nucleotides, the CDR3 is TGTGCCACCAGCCGTAACGGGGGGGCTGGCTACACCTTC.

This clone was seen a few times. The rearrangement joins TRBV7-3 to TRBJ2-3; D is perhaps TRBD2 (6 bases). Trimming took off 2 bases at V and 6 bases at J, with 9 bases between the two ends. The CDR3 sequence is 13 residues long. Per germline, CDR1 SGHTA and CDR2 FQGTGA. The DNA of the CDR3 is TGTGCCAGCAGCTTAGGAGGGGCCGATACGCAGTATTTT. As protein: CASSLGGADTQYF.

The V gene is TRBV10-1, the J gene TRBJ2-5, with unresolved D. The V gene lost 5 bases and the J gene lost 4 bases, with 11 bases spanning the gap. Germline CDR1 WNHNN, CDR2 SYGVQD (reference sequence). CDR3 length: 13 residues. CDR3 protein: CASSTPKGETQYF. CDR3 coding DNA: TGCGCCAGCAGTACTCCCAAGGGAGAGACCCAGTACTTC.

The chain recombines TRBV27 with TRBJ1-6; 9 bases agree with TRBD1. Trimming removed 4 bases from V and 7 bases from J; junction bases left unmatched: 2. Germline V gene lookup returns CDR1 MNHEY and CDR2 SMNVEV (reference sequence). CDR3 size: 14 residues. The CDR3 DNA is TGTGCCAGCAGTTGGGGACAGGGAAATTCACCCCTCCACTTT. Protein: CASSWGQGNSPLHF.

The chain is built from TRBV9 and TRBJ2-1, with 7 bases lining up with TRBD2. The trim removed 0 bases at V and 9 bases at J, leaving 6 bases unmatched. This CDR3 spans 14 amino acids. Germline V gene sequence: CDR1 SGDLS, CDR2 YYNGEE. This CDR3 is CASSVALGGSEQFF. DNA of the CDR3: TGTGCCAGCAGCGTAGCTCTTGGCGGGAGTGAGCAGTTCTTC.

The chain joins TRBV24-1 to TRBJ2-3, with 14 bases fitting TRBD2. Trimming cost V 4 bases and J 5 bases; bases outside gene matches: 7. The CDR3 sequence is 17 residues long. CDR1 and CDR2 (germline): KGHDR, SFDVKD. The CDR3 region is CATSELTSGRVGDTQYF. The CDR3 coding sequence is TGTGCCACCAGTGAACTGACTAGCGGGAGGGTTGGAGATACGCAGTATTTT.

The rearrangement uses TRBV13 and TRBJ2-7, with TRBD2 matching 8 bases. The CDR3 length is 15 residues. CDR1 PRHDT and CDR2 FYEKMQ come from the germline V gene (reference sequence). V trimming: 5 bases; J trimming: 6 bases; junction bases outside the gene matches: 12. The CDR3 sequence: CASSAGGSGNFEQYF. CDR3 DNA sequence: TGTGCCAGCAGCGCCGGGGGTAGCGGGAACTTCGAGCAGTACTTC. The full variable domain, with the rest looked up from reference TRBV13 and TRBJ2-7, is AAGVIQSPRHLIKEKRETATLKCYPIPRHDTVYWYQQGPGQDPQFLISFYEKMQSDKGSIPDRFSAQQFSDYHSELNMSSLELGDSALYFCASSAGGSGNFEQYFGPGTRLTVT.

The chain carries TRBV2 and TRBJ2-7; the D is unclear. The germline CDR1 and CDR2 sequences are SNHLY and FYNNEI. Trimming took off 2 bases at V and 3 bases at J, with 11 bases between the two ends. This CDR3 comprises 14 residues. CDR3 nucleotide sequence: TGTGCCAGCAGTGAACCCCCGATAAACTACGAGCAGTACTTC. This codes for CASSEPPINYEQYF.

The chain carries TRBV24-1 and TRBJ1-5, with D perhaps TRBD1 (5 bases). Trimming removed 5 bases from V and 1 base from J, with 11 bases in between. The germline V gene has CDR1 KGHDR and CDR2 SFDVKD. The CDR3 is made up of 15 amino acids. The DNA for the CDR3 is TGTGCCACCAGTGTCAACGGACAAAGCAATCAGCCCCAGCATTTT. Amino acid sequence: CATSVNGQSNQPQHF.

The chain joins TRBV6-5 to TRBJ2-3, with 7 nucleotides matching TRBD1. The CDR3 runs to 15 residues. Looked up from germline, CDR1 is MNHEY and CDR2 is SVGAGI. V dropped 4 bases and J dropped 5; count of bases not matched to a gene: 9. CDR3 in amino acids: CASSSTDRDQDTQYF. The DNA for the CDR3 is TGTGCCAGCAGTTCGACTGACAGGGACCAAGATACGCAGTATTTT.

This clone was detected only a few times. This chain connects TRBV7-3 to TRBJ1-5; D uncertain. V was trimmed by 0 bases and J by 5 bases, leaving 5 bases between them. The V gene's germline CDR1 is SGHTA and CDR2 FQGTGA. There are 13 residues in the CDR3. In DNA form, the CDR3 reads TGTGCCAGCAGCTTAACCGGTGATCAGCCCCAGCATTTT. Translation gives CASSLTGDQPQHF.

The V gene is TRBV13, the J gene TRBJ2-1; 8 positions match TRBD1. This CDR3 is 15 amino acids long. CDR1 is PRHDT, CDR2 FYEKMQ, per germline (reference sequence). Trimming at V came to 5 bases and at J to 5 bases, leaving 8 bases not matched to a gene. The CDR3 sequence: CASSPRTGSDNEQFF. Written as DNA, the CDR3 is TGTGCCAGCAGCCCCAGGACAGGGTCTGACAATGAGCAGTTCTTC.

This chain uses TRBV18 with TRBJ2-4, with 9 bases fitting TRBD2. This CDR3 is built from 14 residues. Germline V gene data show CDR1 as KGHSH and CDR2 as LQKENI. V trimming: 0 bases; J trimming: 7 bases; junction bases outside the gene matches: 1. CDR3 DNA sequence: TGTGCCAGCTCACCACCGGCGGGAGGGAACATTCAGTACTTC. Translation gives CASSPPAGGNIQYF.

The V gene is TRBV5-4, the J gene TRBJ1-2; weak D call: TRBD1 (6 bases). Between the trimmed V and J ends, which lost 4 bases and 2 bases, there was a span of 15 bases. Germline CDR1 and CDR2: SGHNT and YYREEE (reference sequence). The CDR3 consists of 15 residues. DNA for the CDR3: TGTGCCAGCAGCGAACCCAAGGGGGACAACTATGGCTACACCTTC. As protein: CASSEPKGDNYGYTF.

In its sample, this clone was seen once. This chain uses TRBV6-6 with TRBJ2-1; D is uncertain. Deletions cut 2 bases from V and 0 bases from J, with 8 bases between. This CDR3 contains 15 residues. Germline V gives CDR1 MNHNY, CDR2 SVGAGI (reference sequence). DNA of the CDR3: TGTGCCAGCAGTTACGCTTCGAGCTCCTACAATGAGCAGTTCTTC. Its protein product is CASSYASSSYNEQFF.

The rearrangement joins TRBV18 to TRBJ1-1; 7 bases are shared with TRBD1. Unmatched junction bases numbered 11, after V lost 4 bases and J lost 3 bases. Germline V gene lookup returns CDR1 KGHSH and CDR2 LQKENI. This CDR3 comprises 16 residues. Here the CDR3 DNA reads TGTGCCAGCTCACTTCCGTTGACAGGGTGGGACACTGAAGCTTTCTTT. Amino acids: CASSLPLTGWDTEAFF.